The TCR beta chain under discussion was sequenced for a study of cytomegalovirus exposure and HLA in healthy donors. V shed 10 bases and J 2 bases; nucleotides not matched to a gene: 10. CDR3 length equals 16 residues. CDR1 is ENHRY, CDR2 SYGVKD, per germline. Points from the study as a whole: Some V segments (TRBV6-2 and TRBV6-3 among them) were excluded as indistinguishable. Productive status was seen about 87% or about 30% of the time for most TCR beta V segments in an earlier analysis. The study carried out a later analysis of TCR beta sequences. It associated 15,000 to 20,000 of them with specific HLA alleles at a false discovery rate of 0.05. In vitro confirmation showed a few CMV-associated chains to be CMV antigen specific.

Worth noting for this clone: Its antigen is not known.

The PCR contained 60 Vbeta and 13 Jbeta primers. Sequencing used immunoSEQ multiplex PCR; TCRdb keeps in-frame clones, though not all of them. The sample lists 90,000 or so clones, approximately 80% occurring once. The TCR comes from a man aged 25 to 40 in good health and CMV-seropositive. Sequencing was performed on PBMCs. The chain has TRBV10-3 and TRBJ2-6; 8 positions match TRBD1. The CDR3 nucleotides read TGTGCCACAGGACAGGGCCTGAGAGCTGGGGCCAACGTCCTGACTTTC. Residues: CATGQGLRAGANVLTF.